Listed below are T cell receptor beta chains from one sample, sequenced in a study of CD8 T cells in Susac syndrome. TCRdb ran MiXCR on the immunoSEQ multiplex PCR reads and lists one entry per CDR3 protein. The table lists approximately 68,000 distinct CDR3 sequences, less than 95% of them singletons. Sequencing was carried out using CD8+ T cells from PBMCs. These receptors were taken from a human donor with multiple sclerosis. CDR3s include the opening cysteine and the closing phenylalanine or tryptophan. A D gene is named only where the DNA matches it firmly. A clone size is listed for some rows: how often the clone was seen (once, few, many), or a class if it is expanded.

D	size	V	J	CDR3	DNA
TRBD2	.	TRBV29-1	TRBJ2-2	CSVDREGTGELFF	TGCAGCGTTGACCGGGAGGGAACCGGGGAGCTGTTTTTT
.	.	TRBV12-3/TRBV12-4	TRBJ1-3	CASSLGNSSGNTIYF	TGTGCCAGCAGTTTAGGCAACAGCTCTGGAAACACCATATATTTT
.	.	TRBV4-1	TRBJ2-7	CASSQGAYSYEQYF	TGCGCCAGCAGCCAGGGGGCCTACTCCTACGAGCAGTACTTC
TRBD1	.	TRBV27	TRBJ2-5	CASSTGARGETQYF	TGTGCCAGCAGCACAGGGGCACGGGGAGAGACCCAGTACTTC
.	.	TRBV5-6	TRBJ1-5	CASSLRSGSQPQHF	TGTGCCAGCAGCTTAAGGTCAGGATCACAGCCCCAGCATTTT
.	.	TRBV6-1	TRBJ2-2	CASSDGYTGELFF	TGTGCCAGCAGTGACGGCTACACCGGGGAGCTGTTTTTT
TRBD1	.	TRBV6-2/TRBV6-3	TRBJ2-2	CASGIPGQGARKAGELFF	TGTGCCAGCGGAATTCCGGGACAGGGGGCGCGAAAGGCCGGGGAGCTGTTTTTT
.	once	TRBV19	TRBJ2-2	CASSISREYTGELFF	TGTGCCAGTAGTATTTCCAGGGAGTACACCGGGGAGCTGTTTTTT
.	once	TRBV6-1	TRBJ1-5	CASSEGGVNQPQHF	TGTGCCAGCAGTGAAGGCGGGGTCAATCAGCCCCAGCATTTT
.	once	TRBV5-1	TRBJ1-1	CASSLGAGAEAFF	TGCGCCAGCAGCCTGGGGGCAGGGGCTGAAGCTTTCTTT
TRBD1	.	TRBV7-9	TRBJ2-7	CASSSRDRVDGEQYF	TGTGCCAGCAGCAGCCGGGACAGGGTGGACGGCGAGCAGTACTTC
.	.	TRBV24-1	TRBJ2-7	CATSDPDTYEQYF	TGTGCCACCAGTGACCCCGACACCTACGAGCAGTACTTC